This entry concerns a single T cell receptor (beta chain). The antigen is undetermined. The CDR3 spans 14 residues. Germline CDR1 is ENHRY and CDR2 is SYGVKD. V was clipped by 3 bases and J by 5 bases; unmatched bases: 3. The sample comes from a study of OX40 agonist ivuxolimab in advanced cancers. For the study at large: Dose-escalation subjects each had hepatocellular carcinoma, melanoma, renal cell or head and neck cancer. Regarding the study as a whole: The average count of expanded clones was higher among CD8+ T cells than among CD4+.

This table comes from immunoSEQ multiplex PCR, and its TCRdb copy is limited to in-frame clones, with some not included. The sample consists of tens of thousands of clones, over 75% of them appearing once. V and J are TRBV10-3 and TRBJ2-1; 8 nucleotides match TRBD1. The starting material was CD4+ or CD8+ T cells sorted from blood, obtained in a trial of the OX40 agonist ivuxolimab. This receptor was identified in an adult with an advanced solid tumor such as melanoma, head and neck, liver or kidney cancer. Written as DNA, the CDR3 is TGTGCCATCAGTGACAGGGGGCGTAACAATGAGCAGTTCTTC. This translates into CAISDRGRNNEQFF.